The 11 T cell receptor beta chains below all came from one sample that was sequenced in a study of Ad26.COV2.S vaccination and SARS-CoV-2 variants. The table came from immunoSEQ multiplex PCR; TCRdb's copy has only in-frame clones and leaves some out. The sample gives about 180,000 clones, roughly nine tenths of which show up once; less than 6% is in the top ten. Material: peripheral blood, obtained after recovery from COVID-19. The receptors were gathered from a human donor who had recovered from COVID-19.

The chain links TRBV11-3 to TRBJ1-5; D gene ambiguous. The CDR3 is made up of 18 amino acids. Per the germline V gene, CDR1 is SGHNT and CDR2 is YENEEA. With 2 bases removed from V and 7 bases from J, the gap between germline ends came to 24 bases. CDR3 region: CASSLIRDGSLGGQPQHF. CDR3 coding DNA: TGTGCCAGCAGCTTAATAAGGGATGGGTCTTTGGGTGGACAGCCCCAGCATTTT. Complete variable domain (other parts from reference TRBV11-3 and TRBJ1-5): EAGVVQSPRYKIIEKKQPVAFWCNPISGHNTLYWYLQNLGQGPELLIRYENEEAVDDSQLPKDRFSAERLKGVDSTLKIQPAELGDSAVYLCASSLIRDGSLGGQPQHFGDGTRLSIL.

Only a few counts were recorded for this clone. V usage is TRBV19 and J usage is TRBJ1-5; unclear D gene. The CDR3 extends over 15 amino acids. In germline, CDR1 is LNHDA, CDR2 SQIVND (reference sequence). Deletions cut 1 base from V and 2 bases from J, with 9 bases between. CDR3 nucleotides: TGTGCCAGTAGTATAGTTAGGAGGGGCAATCAGCCCCAGCATTTT. It codes for CASSIVRRGNQPQHF.

The chain links TRBV4-1 to TRBJ1-1, with unresolved D. V was shortened by 1 base and J by 0 bases, with 15 bases between the two germline ends. The CDR3 length is 17 residues. Germline V gives CDR1 MGHRA, CDR2 YSYEKL. The CDR3 loop is CASSQAPRSDMNTEAFF. CDR3 coding DNA: TGCGCCAGCAGCCAAGCTCCGAGGTCAGATATGAACACTGAAGCTTTCTTT.

The chain employs TRBV4-2 and TRBJ2-1; 10 bases fit TRBD2. Germline lookup yields CDR1 LGHNA and CDR2 YNFKEQ. This CDR3 region has 15 residues. V dropped 4 bases and J dropped 5; count of bases not matched to a gene: 5. The CDR3 DNA is TGTGCCAGCAGCCTAGGACTAGCGGAAAACAATGAGCAGTTCTTC. It specifies CASSLGLAENNEQFF.

V usage is TRBV7-2 and J usage is TRBJ1-4, with D unresolved. Germline V gene data show CDR1 as SGHTA and CDR2 as FQGNSA. The CDR3 covers 17 residues. V was trimmed by 4 bases and J by 5 bases, leaving 20 bases between them. CDR3 region: CASSWAKLGPVNEKLFF. The CDR3 DNA reads TGTGCCAGCAGCTGGGCGAAACTTGGGCCTGTAAATGAAAAACTGTTTTTT.

This rearrangement joins TRBV5-8 to TRBJ1-5; D is uncertain. Germline CDR1 and CDR2: SGHTS and YDEGEE. CDR3 length: 12 amino acids. V was clipped by 2 bases and J by 12 bases, with 12 bases between them. In nucleotides, the CDR3 is TGTGCCAGCAGCTTACGCGGGTGGAGCCAGCATTTT. It encodes CASSLRGWSQHF.

The CDR3 sequence is CASSIGMNTEAFF. DNA of the CDR3: TGTGCCAGCAGCATAGGCATGAACACTGAAGCTTTCTTT. V gene TRBV11-3 combines with J gene TRBJ1-1; D ambiguous. Between the trimmed V and J ends, which lost 5 bases and 0 bases, there was a span of 7 bases. Per the germline V gene, CDR1 is SGHNT and CDR2 is YENEEA. The CDR3 spans 13 residues. Full variable domain (remainder filled in from reference TRBV11-3 and TRBJ1-1): EAGVVQSPRYKIIEKKQPVAFWCNPISGHNTLYWYLQNLGQGPELLIRYENEEAVDDSQLPKDRFSAERLKGVDSTLKIQPAELGDSAVYLCASSIGMNTEAFFGQGTRLTVV.

The chain joins TRBV19 to TRBJ1-5; D ambiguous. This CDR3 is 13 amino acids long. CDR1 LNHDA and CDR2 SQIVND come from the germline V gene (reference sequence). V was trimmed by 8 bases and J by 5 bases, leaving 13 bases between them. CDR3 residues: CASLDSIDQPQHF. The DNA of the CDR3 is TGTGCCAGTTTAGATTCCATAGATCAGCCCCAGCATTTT.

The rearrangement links TRBV15 to TRBJ2-2; D is possibly TRBD1 (5 bases). The CDR3 sequence is 17 residues long. The V end was cut by 0 bases, the J end by 4 bases, with 15 bases between. Germline V gene data show CDR1 as LNHNV and CDR2 as YYDKDF (reference sequence). The CDR3 is CATSRDQGAWGTGELFF. DNA of the CDR3: TGTGCCACCAGCAGAGATCAAGGGGCCTGGGGCACCGGGGAGCTGTTTTTT. Variable domain in full (rest from reference TRBV15 and TRBJ2-2): DAMVIQNPRYQVTQFGKPVTLSCSQTLNHNVMYWYQQKSSQAPKLLFHYYDKDFNNEADTPDNFQSRRPNTSFCFLDIRSPGLGDTAMYLCATSRDQGAWGTGELFFGEGSRLTVL.

The chain recombines TRBV4-1 with TRBJ2-7; weak D call: TRBD2 (6 bases). This CDR3 has 15 residues. CDR1 and CDR2 (germline): MGHRA, YSYEKL. V lost 1 base and J 1 base, leaving 11 bases between the germline ends. The CDR3 protein is CASSQVKRASYEQYF. DNA of the CDR3: TGCGCCAGCAGCCAAGTCAAGCGGGCGTCCTACGAGCAGTACTTC.

This clone has just one count. The genes are TRBV19 and TRBJ1-1; 7 bases are a match to TRBD1. Per the germline V gene, CDR1 is LNHDA and CDR2 is SQIVND (reference sequence). With 5 bases clipped from V and 10 bases from J, the junction kept 22 bases outside the gene matches. The CDR3 has 17 amino acids. The CDR3 coding sequence is TGTGCCAGTAGTTCCACAGGGGCCGGTCGGCGGGCAGACGGAGCTTTCTTT. This codes for CASSSTGAGRRADGAFF.